The 25 T cell receptor beta chains below all came from one sample that was sequenced in a study of blood T cell repertoires in COVID-19. Produced via immunoSEQ multiplex PCR; TCRdb's table is partial and in-frame only. The table shows fewer than 400,000 clones, with roughly 89% occurring only once. The specimen sequenced was PBMCs or T cells enriched from blood (not recorded which). Every receptor here comes from a woman between 18 and 29 years old who had recovered from COVID-19.

The CDR3 protein is CASSSDRNNQPQHF. For the CDR3, the DNA is TGTGCCAGCAGCTCCGACAGAAACAATCAGCCCCAGCATTTT. V and J are TRBV7-9 and TRBJ1-5, with D maybe TRBD1 (5 bases). Germline loops: CDR1 SEHNR, CDR2 FQNEAQ (reference sequence). V was clipped by 4 bases and J by 3 bases, with 10 bases between them. The CDR3 has 14 residues.

This clone was observed once. V usage is TRBV28 and J usage is TRBJ2-7; TRBD1 is a possible D gene (5 bases). Germline values: CDR1 MDHEN, CDR2 SYDVKM. V was shortened by 2 bases and J by 2 bases, with 10 bases between the two germline ends. The CDR3 is 14 residues long. For the CDR3, the DNA is TGTGCCAGCAGTTTACCTGACAGAGCCTACGAGCAGTACTTC. Its protein product is CASSLPDRAYEQYF.

The chain couples TRBV18 to TRBJ2-1, with TRBD1 identical over 7 bases. V lost 3 bases, J lost 4 bases, and 9 bases stayed unmatched. The CDR3 has 16 amino acids. Germline V gene lookup returns CDR1 KGHSH and CDR2 LQKENI. The CDR3 reads CASSPEPGQEYNEQFF. CDR3 sequence (DNA): TGTGCCAGCTCACCCGAACCCGGACAGGAATACAATGAGCAGTTCTTC. Full variable domain (outside the CDR3, taken from reference TRBV18 and TRBJ2-1): NAGVMQNPRHLVRRRGQEARLRCSPMKGHSHVYWYRQLPEEGLKFMVYLQKENIIDESGMPKERFSAEFPKEGPSILRIQQVVRGDSAAYFCASSPEPGQEYNEQFFGPGTRLTVL.

The chain carries TRBV2 and TRBJ1-5, with D unresolved. CDR1 and CDR2 (germline): SNHLY, FYNNEI. The CDR3 length is 15 residues. The V end was cut by 1 base, the J end by 3 bases, with 10 bases between. CDR3 coding DNA: TGTGCCAGCAGTGAAGGACAAAATACCAATCAGCCCCAGCATTTT. Its translation is CASSEGQNTNQPQHF.

This clone was seen a single time. The chain uses TRBV7-2 and TRBJ2-3, with 11 bases lining up with TRBD2. Per germline, CDR1 SGHTA and CDR2 FQGNSA. This CDR3 contains 15 residues. After removal of 5 bases from V and 6 bases from J, the junction contained 7 bases not matched to a gene. CDR3 in amino acids: CASSLTSGTRDTQYF. The CDR3 coding sequence is TGTGCCAGCAGCCTGACTAGCGGGACTCGCGATACGCAGTATTTT. Full variable domain (missing parts from reference TRBV7-2 and TRBJ2-3): GAGVSQSPSNKVTEKGKDVELRCDPISGHTALYWYRQSLGQGLEFLIYFQGNSAPDKSGLPSDRFSAERTGGSVSTLTIQRTQQEDSAVYLCASSLTSGTRDTQYFGPGTRLTVL.

The chain has TRBV15 and TRBJ1-5; a weak D match, TRBD1 (5 bases). Trimming left V 2 bases short and J 7 bases short, with 18 bases between. This CDR3 has 16 residues. Germline CDR1 is LNHNV and CDR2 is YYDKDF (reference sequence). DNA of the CDR3: TGTGCCACCAGCAGACGTGCTAATGGGGCTGGACAGCCCCAGCATTTT. It yields the protein CATSRRANGAGQPQHF. The complete variable domain, with remaining parts taken from reference TRBV15 and TRBJ1-5, reads DAMVIQNPRYQVTQFGKPVTLSCSQTLNHNVMYWYQQKSSQAPKLLFHYYDKDFNNEADTPDNFQSRRPNTSFCFLDIRSPGLGDTAMYLCATSRRANGAGQPQHFGDGTRLSIL.

The J gene is TRBJ2-2, the V gene TRBV5-1; D uncertain. V was pared by 5 bases and J by 8 bases, with 13 bases between. Germline assignment: CDR1 SGHRS and CDR2 YFSETQ. This CDR3 is built from 13 residues. The CDR3 DNA reads as TGCGCCAGCAGAGCTACGTTCTCAGGGGAGCTGTTTTTT. This codes for CASRATFSGELFF.

This chain joins TRBV4-3 and TRBJ2-1, with 7 bases fitting TRBD2. Germline lookup yields CDR1 LGHNA and CDR2 YSLEER. The trim removed 1 base at V and 2 bases at J, leaving 8 bases unmatched. The length of the CDR3 is 17 residues. CDR3 in amino acids: CASSQVGGRVTYNEQFF. CDR3 DNA sequence: TGCGCCAGCAGCCAAGTGGGTGGGAGGGTAACCTACAATGAGCAGTTCTTC.

The rearrangement links TRBV6-5 to TRBJ2-7; D perhaps matches TRBD1 (6 bases). CDR1 and CDR2 from the germline V gene are MNHEY and SVGAGI. The V end lost 2 bases, the J end lost 1 base, and 9 bases lay between the germline ends. The CDR3 extends over 14 amino acids. The CDR3 here is CASSYAGQSYEQYF. CDR3 sequence (DNA): TGTGCCAGCAGTTACGCCGGACAGTCCTACGAGCAGTACTTC.

The chain is built from TRBV6-5 and TRBJ2-7; maybe TRBD1 (6 bases). The germline V gene has CDR1 MNHEY and CDR2 SVGAGI. V dropped 6 bases and J dropped 6 bases, with 15 bases sitting between them. This CDR3 is 13 amino acids long. CDR3 region: CASRTSGEREQYF. The DNA of the CDR3 is TGTGCCAGCAGAACATCAGGGGAACGCGAGCAGTACTTC.

The rearrangement links TRBV5-6 to TRBJ1-2; TRBD1 matches at 7 bases. The germline gives CDR1 SGHDT, CDR2 YYEEEE. Unmatched junction bases numbered 12, after V lost 2 bases and J lost 8 bases. CDR3 length: 15 amino acids. In DNA, the CDR3 is TGTGCCAGCAGCTTACTAGGGGGCGGGATAAGAGGCTACACCTTC. Protein product: CASSLLGGGIRGYTF.

The chain recombines TRBV5-1 with TRBJ1-1, with D tentatively TRBD1 (5 bases). CDR3 length: 15 residues. V lost 1 base and J 0 bases, leaving 10 bases between the germline ends. CDR1 and CDR2 from the germline V gene are SGHRS and YFSETQ. Written as DNA, the CDR3 is TGCGCCAGCAGCTTGCGGCAGGGCTTGAACACTGAAGCTTTCTTT. This encodes CASSLRQGLNTEAFF. The variable domain in full, completed from reference TRBV5-1 and TRBJ1-1, reads KAGVTQTPRYLIKTRGQQVTLSCSPISGHRSVSWYQQTPGQGLQFLFEYFSETQRNKGNFPGRFSGRQFSNSRSEMNVSTLELGDSALYLCASSLRQGLNTEAFFGQGTRLTVV.

The V gene is TRBV29-1, the J gene TRBJ2-7; 10 bases are shared with TRBD2. The CDR3 consists of 16 residues. Germline values: CDR1 SQVTM, CDR2 ANQGSEA. V was clipped by 5 bases and J by 0 bases; unmatched bases: 10. DNA for the CDR3: TGCAGCGTTCGCCCCTTAGCGGGGGGCGACTCCTACGAGCAGTACTTC. This translates into CSVRPLAGGDSYEQYF.

Notes on this clone: The identical CDR3 is also encoded by other nucleotide sequences in the sample. The chain couples TRBV9 to TRBJ2-3; 9 bases are shared with TRBD2. Germline V lookup: CDR1 SGDLS, CDR2 YYNGEE. The CDR3 runs to 16 residues. Germline trimming cut 0 bases from V and 1 base from J; bases unmatched to any gene: 3. The CDR3 DNA is TGTGCCAGCAGCGTAGGATTAGCGGGAGGCACAGATACGCAGTATTTT. Amino acid sequence: CASSVGLAGGTDTQYF.

The chain links TRBV4-3 to TRBJ1-3; the D gene is possibly TRBD1 (6 bases). CDR3 size: 17 residues. Germline CDR1 and CDR2: LGHNA and YSLEER. V was trimmed by 0 bases and J by 4 bases, leaving 16 bases between them. CDR3 in amino acids: CASSQDLQQGIGNTIYF. CDR3 in DNA: TGCGCCAGCAGCCAAGACCTACAACAGGGTATCGGAAACACCATATATTTT.

For the CDR3, the DNA is TGTGCCAGCAGCGTGGGGACTAGCGGACGCACAGATACGCAGTATTTT. This encodes CASSVGTSGRTDTQYF. The chain combines TRBV9 with TRBJ2-3; 11 nucleotides align to TRBD2. This CDR3 has 16 amino acids. The germline V gene has CDR1 SGDLS and CDR2 YYNGEE. The J segment lost 1 base and the V segment lost 2 bases, leaving 3 bases of the junction unmatched.

This rearrangement joins TRBV10-3 to TRBJ1-2, with 9 bases identical to TRBD1. The CDR3 sequence is 14 residues long. Trimming cost V 10 bases and J 2 bases; bases outside gene matches: 8. Germline assignment: CDR1 ENHRY and CDR2 SYGVKD. Written as DNA, the CDR3 is TGTGCCACCACTAGACAGGGGGGGAACTATGGCTACACCTTC. This translates into CATTRQGGNYGYTF.

The gene calls are TRBV4-2 and TRBJ1-1, with 8 bases that match TRBD1. Germline-derived CDR1 and CDR2 are LGHNA and YNFKEQ. The CDR3 sequence is 14 residues long. Trimming took 0 bases from V and 5 from J; bases not matched to a gene: 2. Written as DNA, the CDR3 is TGTGCCAGCAGCCAAGAACAGGGGGTTACTGAAGCTTTCTTT. Its translation is CASSQEQGVTEAFF.

CDR3 residues: CASSFARAGTDTQYF. CDR3 in DNA: TGTGCCAGCAGTTTTGCCAGGGCGGGCACAGATACGCAGTATTTT. The gene calls are TRBV6-5 and TRBJ2-3; D perhaps matches TRBD1 (5 bases). The V end was cut by 4 bases, the J end by 1 base, with 12 bases between. The germline V gene encodes CDR1 MNHEY and CDR2 SVGAGI. This CDR3 has 15 amino acids.

This clone was seen once. The chain couples TRBV7-2 to TRBJ2-7; D perhaps matches TRBD1 (6 bases). The CDR3 contains 15 residues. The germline CDR1 and CDR2 sequences are SGHTA and FQGNSA. Trimming stripped 5 bases from V and 0 bases from J, with 14 bases between. This CDR3 reads CASSLRGGSSYEQYF. CDR3 coding DNA: TGTGCCAGCAGCCTTCGTGGGGGCTCCTCCTACGAGCAGTACTTC.

V is TRBV5-1 and J is TRBJ2-1; 10 bases match TRBD2. Losses at the gene ends were 5 bases for V and 10 bases for J; bases not matched to a gene: 18. Germline CDR1 SGHRS, CDR2 YFSETQ. The CDR3 is 17 amino acids. CDR3 loop: CASSPRRDSGGAGEQFF. CDR3 DNA sequence: TGCGCCAGCAGTCCCCGCCGGGACAGCGGGGGGGCCGGGGAGCAGTTCTTC.

Comment on this clone: Other DNA sequences from this sample encode an identical CDR3 as well. The rearrangement links TRBV12-3 or TRBV12-4 to TRBJ1-1, with D possibly TRBD1 on 5 matching bases. Trimming removed 5 bases from V and 1 base from J, with 5 bases in between. The CDR3 totals 12 residues. The CDR3, as DNA: TGTGCCAGCAGTCAGGGGAACACTGAAGCTTTCTTT. This encodes CASSQGNTEAFF.

A single count supports this clone. The CDR3 reads CSVEEFGSNTEAFF. Here the CDR3 DNA reads TGCAGCGTTGAAGAGTTCGGGTCCAACACTGAAGCTTTCTTT. The V and J genes are TRBV29-1 and TRBJ1-1, with D hard to call. The germline V gene encodes CDR1 SQVTM and CDR2 ANQGSEA. The CDR3 consists of 14 residues. V lost 0 bases, J lost 2 bases, and 10 bases lay in between.

The chain has TRBV18 and TRBJ1-5, with TRBD1 identical over 8 bases. CDR3 length: 16 residues. Germline V gene data show CDR1 as KGHSH and CDR2 as LQKENI. Trimming cost V 0 bases and J 4 bases; bases outside gene matches: 5. The CDR3 reads CASSPPGTGDNQPQHF. CDR3 bases: TGTGCCAGCTCACCACCAGGGACAGGCGATAATCAGCCCCAGCATTTT.

The V gene is TRBV7-2, the J gene TRBJ2-7; D is unclear. The CDR3 runs to 12 residues. The ends were cut back, 1 base at V and 9 bases at J, with 10 bases in the middle. Germline V CDR1 and CDR2: SGHTA, FQGNSA. The CDR3 nucleotides are TGTGCCAGCAGCTTAGGGGCCCTGGGGCAGTACTTC. Its protein is CASSLGALGQYF. The complete variable domain, with remaining parts taken from reference TRBV7-2 and TRBJ2-7, reads GAGVSQSPSNKVTEKGKDVELRCDPISGHTALYWYRQSLGQGLEFLIYFQGNSAPDKSGLPSDRFSAERTGGSVSTLTIQRTQQEDSAVYLCASSLGALGQYFGPGTRLTVT.